This TCR beta chain was recorded in a study of Ad26.COV2.S vaccination and SARS-CoV-2 variants. The study's findings and limits: Spike-specific TCR breadth was greater in vaccine than placebo recipients.

TCRdb's copy holds only in-frame clones and misses some; the assay was immunoSEQ multiplex PCR. The sample shows under 550,000 clones, roughly 90% of them seen only once. Treatment defined: about 20 received Ad26.COV2.S at low or high dose, single or two shots; a few received placebo; per-sample allocation not given. Samples analyzed were those drawn on day 63 after the first vaccine or placebo injection. Concerning this clone: As yet, its antigen is unknown.

CDR1 LNHDA and CDR2 SQIVND come from the germline V gene (reference sequence). The CDR3 is made up of 20 amino acids. V dropped 4 bases and J dropped 0; count of bases not matched to a gene: 18. Sequenced material: peripheral blood, taken in a trial of Ad26.COV2.S vaccine versus placebo. This clonotype was obtained from a person aged 18-65 years who received the Ad26.COV2.S COVID-19 vaccine or a placebo. The rearrangement uses TRBV19 and TRBJ1-3, with TRBD1 matching over 7 bases. The CDR3 loop reads CASSTPQGRLQPYSGNTIYF. As DNA, the CDR3 is TGTGCCAGTAGTACGCCACAGGGGCGCCTCCAACCTTACTCTGGAAACACCATATATTTT.